This T cell receptor beta chain was identified in a study of shared clonotypes between healthy human individuals. The wider study: Per-donor plates numbered three CD4 naive, three CD4 memory, two CD8 naive and one CD8 memory.

Naive CD8 cells lacked CD45RO, underwent positive selection for CCR7 and left out terminally differentiated effector memory CD45RA+ cells. Study observations and caveats: Memory subsets generally showed smaller estimated richness than naive subsets did.

Germline values: CDR1 MDHEN, CDR2 SYDVKM. The CDR3 is made up of 12 amino acids. Trimming cost V 11 bases and J 4 bases; bases outside gene matches: 4. This clone showed up just a few times. Its target is not known. It was 150 to 250 ng DNA, tens of thousands of T cell genomes, that sorted-subset replicate PCRs used. The repertoire was sequenced with immunoSEQ multiplex PCR; TCRdb's copy has only in-frame clones and lacks some. The data hold about 700,000 clones, with approximately 90% observed a single time. Sample: naive CD8+ T cells sorted from blood. This clonotype was obtained from a man younger than 45 in good health. The chain has TRBV28 and TRBJ1-5, with 8 bases lining up with TRBD1. CDR3 sequence (DNA): TGTGCCGGGGGACAGGATAATCAGCCCCAGCATTTT. Amino acid sequence: CAGGQDNQPQHF.